The clone carrying this TCR beta chain appeared a few times. Antigen specificity is unknown. The data were obtained in a study of CD8 T cells in ankylosing spondylitis. Findings and caveats of the study: Ankylosing spondylitis blood appeared to carry a characteristic TCR beta motif of roughly 8 highly homologous variants. The clones that were linked to disease were reported to be significantly enriched in matched synovial fluid samples from ankylosing spondylitis patients. Earlier reports found some motif variants in synovial fluid and blood in reactive arthritis.

Libraries for TCR beta were made by quantitative 5'-RACE with molecular barcodes. TCRdb re-called the 5' RACE reads with MiXCR, one entry per CDR3 protein. This sample yields over 600,000 distinct CDR3 sequences, of which roughly 19% are seen a single time; 15% to 20% belongs to the top ten. The TCR comes from a male donor with ankylosing spondylitis. Sequencing was carried out using blood, either unsorted or a sorted T cell fraction (not recorded which).

The CDR3 coding sequence is TGCAGTGCTAGAGATCGGTATAGGGTTCTCAAAGAGACCCAGTACTTC. It codes for CSARDRYRVLKETQYF. V usage is TRBV20-1 and J usage is TRBJ2-5; D unresolved. The CDR3 runs to 16 residues. Germline values: CDR1 DFQATT, CDR2 SNEGSKA (reference sequence). With 0 bases removed from V and 3 bases from J, the gap between germline ends came to 17 bases.